These 24 T cell receptor beta chains were all obtained from the same sample, sequenced in a study of blood T cell repertoires in COVID-19 (dated by TCRdb to the early 2020s). Library construction relied on the immunoSEQ multiplex PCR assay. Entries here come from immuneACCESS through TCRdb and include only in-frame sequences with V and J called. Some clones fail to appear in such tables; in the studies checked, an unresolved V gene covers under half of the shortfall, and the cause of the remainder is unknown. Here the sample has under 250,000 clones; about 87% occur a single time. The ten largest clones add up to roughly 3.7% of the sample. Specimen: PBMCs or T cells enriched from blood (not recorded which). The receptors originated from a woman between 25 and 40 years old who had been exposed to COVID-19.

This chain links TRBV3-1 (or the pseudogene TRBV3-2) with TRBJ2-1; 7 nucleotides align to TRBD2. After removal of 1 base from V and 14 bases from J, the junction contained 8 bases not matched to a gene. This CDR3 spans 13 amino acids. Germline V gives CDR1 LGHDT, CDR2 YNNKEL (reference sequence). CDR3 sequence reads: CASSQVPSGKEFF. The CDR3 DNA reads as TGTGCCAGCAGCCAAGTCCCAAGCGGGAAGGAGTTCTTC.

The gene calls are TRBV5-1 and TRBJ1-2; 8 positions match TRBD1. The CDR3 is 14 residues long. V lost 3 bases to trimming and J lost 2 bases; unmatched junction nucleotides: 3. Germline assignment: CDR1 SGHRS and CDR2 YFSETQ. The CDR3 DNA is TGCGCCAGCAGCTCGGACAGGGCCAACTATGGCTACACCTTC. It translates to CASSSDRANYGYTF.

The genes are TRBV20-1 and TRBJ1-6, with 8 bases that match TRBD1. Germline loops: CDR1 DFQATT, CDR2 SNEGSKA (reference sequence). The CDR3 is 14 amino acids. Losses at the gene ends were 6 bases for V and 6 bases for J; bases not matched to a gene: 7. The CDR3 sequence: CSASKGQVNSPLHF. The CDR3, as DNA: TGCAGTGCGAGTAAGGGACAGGTTAATTCACCCCTCCACTTT.

The V and J genes are TRBV7-9 and TRBJ1-2; TRBD1 might be the D (6 bases). The CDR3 covers 12 residues. The germline gives CDR1 SEHNR, CDR2 FQNEAQ (reference sequence). Trimming removed 5 bases at V and 7 bases at J, with 11 bases between. In DNA form, the CDR3 reads TGTGCCAGCAGCACCGACAGGATTGGCTACACCTTC. This sequence encodes CASSTDRIGYTF.

The chain recombines TRBV18 with TRBJ1-2; 7 positions match TRBD1. The CDR3 runs to 13 residues. With V trimmed by 2 bases and J by 6 bases, 3 bases remained unmatched. Per germline, CDR1 KGHSH and CDR2 LQKENI. The DNA for the CDR3 is TGTGCCAGCTCACCAAGGACAGGAGATGGCTACACCTTC. It codes for CASSPRTGDGYTF.

This chain joins TRBV2 and TRBJ2-2; tentatively, D is TRBD2 (6 bases). The V gene lost 7 bases and the J gene lost 4 bases, with 19 bases spanning the gap. Germline loops: CDR1 SNHLY, CDR2 FYNNEI. The CDR3 consists of 16 residues. The CDR3 coding sequence is TGTGCCAGCAACTTGTTTGGGGGGTCGGGCACCGGGGAGCTGTTTTTT. Translated, it gives CASNLFGGSGTGELFF.

This clone appeared many times. The chain employs TRBV2 and TRBJ2-7; TRBD2 matches 8 bases. The CDR3 consists of 18 residues. The J segment lost 0 bases and the V segment lost 1 base, leaving 11 bases of the junction unmatched. The germline gives CDR1 SNHLY, CDR2 FYNNEI. The DNA for the CDR3 is TGTGCCAGCAGTGAAGGACTAGCTAGCGGGTACAGCTCCTACGAGCAGTACTTC. Protein: CASSEGLASGYSSYEQYF.

This chain connects TRBV5-4 to TRBJ1-2; 7 bases map to TRBD1. Germline V gene sequence: CDR1 SGHNT, CDR2 YYREEE (reference sequence). CDR3 size: 15 residues. J lost 4 bases, V lost 0 bases, and 6 bases had no gene match. CDR3 protein: CASSLERGRLYGYTF. The CDR3 bases are TGTGCCAGCAGCTTGGAGAGGGGGCGGCTCTATGGCTACACCTTC.

Ten or more counts support this clone. V and J are TRBV10-3 and TRBJ2-3, with TRBD1 matching 8 bases. The CDR3 sequence is 15 residues long. The V gene's germline CDR1 is ENHRY and CDR2 SYGVKD. The ends lost 4 bases at V and 2 bases at J; junction bases unmatched: 5. CDR3 in DNA: TGTGCCATCAGTGCAGGGGGCGCCGACACAGATACGCAGTATTTT. It yields the protein CAISAGGADTDTQYF.

V gene TRBV7-9 combines with J gene TRBJ2-1; 7 bases agree with TRBD2. CDR1 SEHNR and CDR2 FQNEAQ come from the germline V gene (reference sequence). The CDR3 runs 14 residues. V shed 4 bases and J 8 bases; nucleotides not matched to a gene: 8. CDR3 amino acids: CASSSGLPRDEQFF. The CDR3, as DNA: TGTGCCAGCAGCTCGGGACTACCCCGCGATGAGCAGTTCTTC. Full variable domain (remainder filled in from reference TRBV7-9 and TRBJ2-1): DTGVSQNPRHKITKRGQNVTFRCDPISEHNRLYWYRQTLGQGPEFLTYFQNEAQLEKSRLLSDRFSAERPKGSFSTLEIQRTEQGDSAMYLCASSSGLPRDEQFFGPGTRLTVL.

The genes are TRBV19 and TRBJ1-1, with 7 bases identical to TRBD1. The trim removed 5 bases at V and 5 bases at J, leaving 8 bases unmatched. CDR1 LNHDA and CDR2 SQIVND come from the germline V gene (reference sequence). There are 14 residues in the CDR3. The CDR3 coding sequence is TGTGCCAGTAGTTCACAGGGGAGCGGGACTGAAGCTTTCTTT. Translation: CASSSQGSGTEAFF.

The chain carries TRBV6-1 and TRBJ1-6, with no clear D. The CDR3 extends over 15 amino acids. Germline CDR1 is MNHNS and CDR2 is SASEGT. V was shortened by 2 bases and J by 9 bases, with 14 bases between the two germline ends. CDR3 protein: CASSESSLGGSPLHF. CDR3 nucleotides: TGTGCCAGCAGTGAATCCTCCCTTGGAGGTTCACCCCTCCACTTT.

This rearrangement joins TRBV24-1 to TRBJ2-3; TRBD1 is a possible D gene (6 bases). CDR1 is KGHDR and CDR2 is SFDVKD in the germline V gene. The length of the CDR3 is 16 residues. V lost 2 bases to trimming and J lost 3 bases, with 14 bases between them. The CDR3 nucleotides are TGTGCCACCAGTGATTCAGGGGATCTTCGGACAGATACGCAGTATTTT. Amino acids: CATSDSGDLRTDTQYF.

The chain uses TRBV11-2 and TRBJ2-7, with 11 positions matching TRBD2. CDR1 and CDR2 from the germline V gene are SGHAT and FQNNGV. Trimming removed 4 bases from V and 4 bases from J; junction bases left unmatched: 6. The CDR3 is 15 residues long. In nucleotides, the CDR3 is TGTGCCAGCAGCTCCCCGACTAGCGGGAAATACGAGCAGTACTTC. Translating it yields CASSSPTSGKYEQYF.

The chain joins TRBV12-3 or TRBV12-4 to TRBJ1-1; D is uncertain. CDR3 size: 12 residues. The ends were cut back, 8 bases at V and 0 bases at J, with 7 bases in the middle. In DNA, the CDR3 is TGTGCCAGCGGAGGGATGAACACTGAAGCTTTCTTT. It is translated as CASGGMNTEAFF.

This clone was counted a single time. This CDR3 is CASSFTGDPYEQYF. The CDR3 region has the DNA TGCGCCAGCAGCTTTACAGGAGACCCCTACGAGCAGTACTTC. The chain has TRBV5-1 and TRBJ2-7; the D gene is possibly TRBD1 (5 bases). Trimming shortened V by 2 bases and J by 2 bases, and 11 bases separated the two germline ends. Germline V gene sequence: CDR1 SGHRS, CDR2 YFSETQ. The CDR3 is 14 residues long. Supplemented by reference TRBV5-1 and TRBJ2-7, the full variable domain reads KAGVTQTPRYLIKTRGQQVTLSCSPISGHRSVSWYQQTPGQGLQFLFEYFSETQRNKGNFPGRFSGRQFSNSRSEMNVSTLELGDSALYLCASSFTGDPYEQYFGPGTRLTVT.

The chain joins TRBV27 to TRBJ2-7; 11 positions agree with TRBD1. This CDR3 has 15 residues. Germline values: CDR1 MNHEY, CDR2 SMNVEV (reference sequence). Trimming cost V 2 bases and J 1 base; bases outside gene matches: 1. CDR3 sequence: CASSLGTGGSYEQYF. The CDR3 nucleotides are TGTGCCAGCAGTTTAGGGACAGGGGGGTCCTACGAGCAGTACTTC.

This clone showed up just once. This chain links TRBV18 with TRBJ1-3; D is uncertain. CDR1 is KGHSH and CDR2 is LQKENI in the germline V gene. The V and J ends lost 9 bases and 4 bases respectively, with 7 bases between them. The CDR3 length is 11 residues. The CDR3 spells CASSNGNTIYF. As DNA, the CDR3 is TGTGCCAGTAGTAACGGAAACACCATATATTTT. The full variable domain, rest sourced from reference TRBV18 and TRBJ1-3, is NAGVMQNPRHLVRRRGQEARLRCSPMKGHSHVYWYRQLPEEGLKFMVYLQKENIIDESGMPKERFSAEFPKEGPSILRIQQVVRGDSAAYFCASSNGNTIYFGEGSWLTVV.

The chain links TRBV7-8 to TRBJ1-1; a weak D match, TRBD1 (6 bases). V lost 2 bases, J lost 1 base, and 20 bases lay in between. Germline V lookup: CDR1 SGHVS, CDR2 FQNEAQ. The CDR3 has 18 amino acids. The CDR3 DNA is TGTGCCAGCAGCTTATCCCCGCGGGGGCGAGGGAAGAACACTGAAGCTTTCTTT. It translates to CASSLSPRGRGKNTEAFF.

J is TRBJ2-3 and V is TRBV5-1; the D gene is possibly TRBD2 (6 bases). V lost 5 bases and J 3 bases, leaving 10 bases between the germline ends. From germline, CDR1 is SGHRS and CDR2 YFSETQ. The CDR3 runs to 13 residues. CDR3 in DNA: TGCGCCAGCAGGAGGGGACTGACAGATACGCAGTATTTT. This translates into CASRRGLTDTQYF.

V gene TRBV4-1 combines with J gene TRBJ2-1, with 9 positions matching TRBD1. Trimming at V came to 3 bases and at J to 4 bases, leaving 10 bases not matched to a gene. The length of the CDR3 is 17 residues. CDR1 is MGHRA, CDR2 YSYEKL, per germline. CDR3 region: CASSQERTGAMYNEQFF. In nucleotides, the CDR3 is TGCGCCAGCAGCCAGGAAAGGACAGGGGCAATGTACAATGAGCAGTTCTTC.

The chain carries TRBV5-1 and TRBJ1-1; unclear D gene. In germline, CDR1 is SGHRS, CDR2 YFSETQ. This CDR3 contains 13 residues. V was shortened by 4 bases and J by 6 bases, with 13 bases between the two germline ends. This CDR3 reads CASSIEVGPEAFF. The DNA for the CDR3 is TGCGCCAGCAGCATCGAGGTAGGTCCTGAAGCTTTCTTT.

J is TRBJ2-1 and V is TRBV5-1; TRBD1 matches at 7 bases. The V gene end was trimmed by 2 bases and the J gene end by 5 bases; junction bases not matched to a gene: 10. Germline V gene data show CDR1 as SGHRS and CDR2 as YFSETQ. The CDR3 extends over 16 amino acids. CDR3: CASSFIEGASNNEQFF. The CDR3 DNA is TGCGCCAGCAGCTTTATAGAGGGGGCGAGTAACAATGAGCAGTTCTTC.

This chain connects TRBV6-5 to TRBJ1-4; 8 nucleotides align to TRBD1. CDR3 length: 15 residues. The germline CDR1 and CDR2 sequences are MNHEY and SVGAGI. V lost 5 bases and J lost 8; bases outside the gene matches: 10. The CDR3 sequence is CASSPGQGSNEKLFF. The CDR3 DNA follows: TGTGCCAGCAGTCCCGGACAGGGATCGAACGAAAAACTGTTTTTT.